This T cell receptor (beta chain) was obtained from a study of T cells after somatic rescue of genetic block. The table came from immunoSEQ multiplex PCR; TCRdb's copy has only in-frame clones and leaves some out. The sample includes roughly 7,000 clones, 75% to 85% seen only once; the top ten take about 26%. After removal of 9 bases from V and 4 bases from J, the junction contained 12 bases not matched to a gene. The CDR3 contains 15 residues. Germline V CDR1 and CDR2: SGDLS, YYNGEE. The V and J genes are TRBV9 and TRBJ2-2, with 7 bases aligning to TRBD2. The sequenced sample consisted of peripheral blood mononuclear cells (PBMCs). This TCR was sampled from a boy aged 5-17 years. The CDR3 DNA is TGTGCCACCTCTCGGGGATTAGCGGGCACCGGGGAGCTGTTTTTT. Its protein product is CATSRGLAGTGELFF.